This is a list of T cell receptor beta chains from one sample in a study of PD-L1 blockade in urothelial cancer. Data came from immunoSEQ multiplex PCR; TCRdb stores just in-frame clones and leaves some out. The data contain some 97,000 clones, around 93% of them singletons. Material: PBMCs, obtained around atezolizumab (anti-PD-L1) treatment. These receptors were obtained from a woman aged 80 or over with urothelial cancer. The CDR3 runs from the conserved cysteine through the conserved F or W. The order of the fields is J gene, V gene, clone size, D gene, CDR3 protein, CDR3 DNA. D genes are given only for firm matches. Rows may omit the clone size; those that give it use once, few, many or a size class.

J gene: TRBJ2-7
V gene: TRBV2
clone size: -
D gene: -
CDR3 protein: CAVRGREQYF
CDR3 DNA: TGTGCCGTCAGAGGGCGCGAGCAGTACTTC

J gene: TRBJ1-2
V gene: TRBV5-1
clone size: -
D gene: TRBD1
CDR3 protein: CASSLRGQGNSYTF
CDR3 DNA: TGCGCCAGCAGCTTGAGGGGACAGGGGAATAGCTACACCTTC

J gene: TRBJ2-7
V gene: TRBV6-6
clone size: -
D gene: TRBD2
CDR3 protein: CASSQLGLAEYEQYF
CDR3 DNA: TGTGCCAGCAGCCAGCTCGGACTAGCGGAGTACGAGCAGTACTTC

J gene: TRBJ2-7
V gene: TRBV5-1
clone size: -
D gene: -
CDR3 protein: CASSLTGPPYEQYF
CDR3 DNA: TGCGCCAGCAGCTTGACAGGGCCTCCCTACGAGCAGTACTTC

J gene: TRBJ2-7
V gene: TRBV28
clone size: -
D gene: TRBD2
CDR3 protein: CASISPGSTSGSNYEQYF
CDR3 DNA: TGTGCCAGCATTTCCCCCGGGAGTACTAGCGGGAGTAACTACGAGCAGTACTTC

J gene: TRBJ2-1
V gene: TRBV5-1
clone size: -
D gene: -
CDR3 protein: CASSLESGRRSYNEQFF
CDR3 DNA: TGCGCCAGCAGCTTGGAAAGTGGGAGGAGGTCCTACAATGAGCAGTTCTTC

J gene: TRBJ2-5
V gene: TRBV7-9
clone size: -
D gene: -
CDR3 protein: CASIPAGWETQYF
CDR3 DNA: TGTGCCAGCATTCCAGCAGGGTGGGAGACCCAGTACTTC

J gene: TRBJ1-5
V gene: TRBV28
clone size: -
D gene: -
CDR3 protein: CASSLPGRQPQHF
CDR3 DNA: TGTGCCAGCAGTTTACCAGGGAGGCAGCCCCAGCATTTT

J gene: TRBJ2-2
V gene: TRBV9
clone size: -
D gene: TRBD1
CDR3 protein: CASSAKGTGVKTGELFF
CDR3 DNA: TGTGCCAGCAGCGCAAAGGGGACAGGGGTCAAAACCGGGGAGCTGTTTTTT

J gene: TRBJ1-5
V gene: TRBV2
clone size: once
D gene: TRBD1
CDR3 protein: CASSYRDSSNQPQHF
CDR3 DNA: TGTGCCAGCAGTTACCGGGACAGTAGCAATCAGCCCCAGCATTTT

J gene: TRBJ1-5
V gene: TRBV30
clone size: -
D gene: -
CDR3 protein: CAWSAGEHQPQHF
CDR3 DNA: TGTGCCTGGAGCGCAGGGGAACATCAGCCCCAGCATTTT

J gene: TRBJ1-1
V gene: TRBV30
clone size: -
D gene: -
CDR3 protein: CAWSNSGLRGNTEAFF
CDR3 DNA: TGTGCCTGGAGTAACTCGGGACTCCGGGGGAACACTGAAGCTTTCTTT

J gene: TRBJ1-1
V gene: TRBV6-1
clone size: -
D gene: -
CDR3 protein: CASRPRTENTEAFF
CDR3 DNA: TGTGCCAGCAGGCCCCGGACAGAGAACACTGAAGCTTTCTTT

J gene: TRBJ2-1
V gene: TRBV7-9
clone size: -
D gene: -
CDR3 protein: CASSFGGRTGQNEQFF
CDR3 DNA: TGTGCCAGCAGTTTCGGGGGACGGACTGGGCAAAATGAGCAGTTCTTC

J gene: TRBJ1-1
V gene: TRBV7-3
clone size: -
D gene: -
CDR3 protein: CASSLTMNTEAFF
CDR3 DNA: TGTGCCAGCAGCCTCACTATGAACACTGAAGCTTTCTTT

J gene: TRBJ2-6
V gene: TRBV29-1
clone size: -
D gene: -
CDR3 protein: CSVLASGAGANVLTF
CDR3 DNA: TGCAGCGTCCTAGCGTCAGGAGCTGGGGCCAACGTCCTGACTTTC

J gene: TRBJ2-3
V gene: TRBV5-1
clone size: -
D gene: TRBD2
CDR3 protein: CASSLGGASTDTQYF
CDR3 DNA: TGCGCCAGCAGCCTCGGGGGGGCTAGCACAGATACGCAGTATTTT

J gene: TRBJ2-5
V gene: TRBV12-5
clone size: -
D gene: TRBD2
CDR3 protein: CASAGVGETQYF
CDR3 DNA: TGTGCATCAGCGGGAGTGGGAGAGACCCAGTACTTC

J gene: TRBJ2-5
V gene: TRBV9
clone size: -
D gene: -
CDR3 protein: CASSVTGFGETQYF
CDR3 DNA: TGTGCCAGCAGCGTTACAGGTTTCGGGGAGACCCAGTACTTC

J gene: TRBJ2-7
V gene: TRBV7-3
clone size: -
D gene: -
CDR3 protein: CASSASGGQAYEQYF
CDR3 DNA: TGTGCCAGCAGCGCCTCAGGAGGGCAGGCCTACGAGCAGTACTTC

J gene: TRBJ2-1
V gene: TRBV4-2
clone size: few
D gene: -
CDR3 protein: CASSPARVDNEQFF
CDR3 DNA: TGTGCCAGCAGCCCGGCTCGGGTTGACAATGAGCAGTTCTTC

J gene: TRBJ1-2
V gene: TRBV6-1
clone size: -
D gene: -
CDR3 protein: CASSEPNEYYGYTF
CDR3 DNA: TGTGCCAGCAGTGAACCGAACGAGTACTATGGCTACACCTTC

J gene: TRBJ2-3
V gene: TRBV28
clone size: once
D gene: -
CDR3 protein: CASTPSAPSTDTQYF
CDR3 DNA: TGTGCCAGCACCCCTAGCGCTCCTAGCACAGATACGCAGTATTTT

J gene: TRBJ1-1
V gene: TRBV30
clone size: -
D gene: -
CDR3 protein: CAWSAGGNTEAFF
CDR3 DNA: TGTGCCTGGAGCGCGGGGGGGAACACTGAAGCTTTCTTT

J gene: TRBJ1-3
V gene: TRBV7-3
clone size: once
D gene: TRBD1
CDR3 protein: CASSQTGTGNTIYF
CDR3 DNA: TGTGCCAGCAGCCAGACAGGGACAGGAAACACCATATATTTT

J gene: TRBJ1-4
V gene: TRBV30
clone size: -
D gene: -
CDR3 protein: CAWSVFSGLVSPPSNEKLFF
CDR3 DNA: TGTGCCTGGAGTGTGTTTTCGGGACTCGTTTCCCCCCCCTCTAATGAAAAACTGTTTTTT

J gene: TRBJ2-7
V gene: TRBV28
clone size: -
D gene: TRBD1
CDR3 protein: CASIATGTAYEQYF
CDR3 DNA: TGTGCCAGCATTGCAACCGGGACAGCTTACGAGCAGTACTTC

J gene: TRBJ2-5
V gene: TRBV9
clone size: -
D gene: -
CDR3 protein: CASSGIVGGGETQYF
CDR3 DNA: TGTGCCAGCAGCGGCATCGTCGGGGGTGGAGAGACCCAGTACTTC

J gene: TRBJ2-7
V gene: TRBV28
clone size: few
D gene: TRBD1
CDR3 protein: CASSARGQDYEQYF
CDR3 DNA: TGTGCCAGCAGCGCCAGGGGGCAAGACTACGAGCAGTACTTC

J gene: TRBJ1-1
V gene: TRBV6-1
clone size: -
D gene: -
CDR3 protein: CASSEARQKISTEAFF
CDR3 DNA: TGTGCCAGCAGTGAAGCGAGACAAAAGATCAGCACTGAAGCTTTCTTT

J gene: TRBJ1-2
V gene: TRBV27
clone size: -
D gene: -
CDR3 protein: CASSTHRNLNYGYTF
CDR3 DNA: TGTGCCAGCAGTACCCACAGGAACCTCAACTATGGCTACACCTTC

J gene: TRBJ2-5
V gene: TRBV15
clone size: -
D gene: -
CDR3 protein: CATSSGTPRVGTQYF
CDR3 DNA: TGTGCCACCAGCAGCGGGACACCCCGCGTCGGAACCCAGTACTTC

J gene: TRBJ2-1
V gene: TRBV7-9
clone size: -
D gene: TRBD2
CDR3 protein: CASTTWGRAYNEQFF
CDR3 DNA: TGTGCCAGCACCACGTGGGGGAGGGCCTACAATGAGCAGTTCTTC

J gene: TRBJ1-2
V gene: TRBV6-5
clone size: once
D gene: -
CDR3 protein: CASSYLQGAGYTF
CDR3 DNA: TGTGCCAGCAGTTACCTACAGGGAGCTGGCTACACCTTC

J gene: TRBJ2-1
V gene: TRBV15
clone size: -
D gene: TRBD2
CDR3 protein: CATSDGTSDYNEQFF
CDR3 DNA: TGTGCCACCAGCGACGGGACTAGTGACTACAATGAGCAGTTCTTC

J gene: TRBJ1-2
V gene: TRBV30
clone size: -
D gene: -
CDR3 protein: CACRAMEGYTF
CDR3 DNA: TGTGCCTGCCGCGCCATGGAGGGCTACACCTTC

J gene: TRBJ2-7
V gene: TRBV6-1
clone size: -
D gene: -
CDR3 protein: CASRRTGTSYEQYF
CDR3 DNA: TGTGCCAGCAGGAGGACGGGAACCTCCTACGAGCAGTACTTC

J gene: TRBJ2-1
V gene: TRBV28
clone size: -
D gene: TRBD2
CDR3 protein: CASSLSLGVAGGYEQFF
CDR3 DNA: TGTGCCAGCAGTTTATCCCTAGGGGTAGCGGGAGGCTATGAGCAGTTCTTC

J gene: TRBJ2-1
V gene: TRBV2
clone size: -
D gene: TRBD2
CDR3 protein: CASRPETSVIDEQFF
CDR3 DNA: TGTGCCAGCAGGCCCGAGACTAGCGTAATAGATGAGCAGTTCTTC

J gene: TRBJ2-3
V gene: TRBV5-4
clone size: -
D gene: TRBD2
CDR3 protein: CASSLELAEDTQYF
CDR3 DNA: TGTGCCAGCAGCTTGGAACTAGCGGAAGATACGCAGTATTTT

J gene: TRBJ1-1
V gene: TRBV15
clone size: -
D gene: TRBD1
CDR3 protein: CATSIDRAIEAFF
CDR3 DNA: TGTGCCACCAGTATCGACAGGGCTATTGAAGCTTTCTTT

J gene: TRBJ2-2
V gene: TRBV28
clone size: once
D gene: TRBD2
CDR3 protein: CAGRPGLANTGELFF
CDR3 DNA: TGTGCCGGCAGACCGGGACTAGCGAACACCGGGGAGCTGTTTTTT

J gene: TRBJ2-7
V gene: TRBV2
clone size: -
D gene: -
CDR3 protein: CASSDMGHEQYF
CDR3 DNA: TGTGCCAGCAGTGATATGGGCCACGAGCAGTACTTC

J gene: TRBJ1-3
V gene: TRBV19
clone size: once
D gene: -
CDR3 protein: CASSIRNSNSGNTIYF
CDR3 DNA: TGTGCCAGTAGTATTAGAAACAGTAACTCTGGAAACACCATATATTTT

J gene: TRBJ2-7
V gene: TRBV27
clone size: -
D gene: TRBD2
CDR3 protein: CASSPTSVRRQYF
CDR3 DNA: TGTGCCAGCAGCCCAACTAGCGTCCGGCGGCAGTACTTC

J gene: TRBJ2-7
V gene: TRBV6-6
clone size: -
D gene: TRBD1
CDR3 protein: CASTRDRLGGEQYF
CDR3 DNA: TGTGCCAGCACTCGGGACAGGCTAGGCGGCGAGCAGTACTTC

J gene: TRBJ2-3
V gene: TRBV6-4
clone size: -
D gene: TRBD2
CDR3 protein: CASSAGTSGRTDTQYF
CDR3 DNA: TGTGCCAGCAGTGCCGGGACTAGCGGGCGCACAGATACGCAGTATTTT

J gene: TRBJ1-2
V gene: TRBV19
clone size: -
D gene: TRBD1
CDR3 protein: CASSTPGQGNYGYTF
CDR3 DNA: TGTGCCAGTAGTACACCGGGACAGGGGAACTATGGCTACACCTTC

J gene: TRBJ2-7
V gene: TRBV28
clone size: -
D gene: -
CDR3 protein: CASLKQPMSYEQYF
CDR3 DNA: TGTGCCAGCTTGAAACAGCCGATGTCCTACGAGCAGTACTTC

J gene: TRBJ1-4
V gene: TRBV28
clone size: -
D gene: -
CDR3 protein: CASSSWGGGEKLFF
CDR3 DNA: TGTGCCAGCAGTTCATGGGGAGGTGGTGAAAAACTGTTTTTT

J gene: TRBJ2-1
V gene: TRBV6-1
clone size: -
D gene: TRBD1
CDR3 protein: CASSARRTGGNEQFF
CDR3 DNA: TGTGCCAGCAGTGCCCGACGGACAGGGGGCAATGAGCAGTTCTTC